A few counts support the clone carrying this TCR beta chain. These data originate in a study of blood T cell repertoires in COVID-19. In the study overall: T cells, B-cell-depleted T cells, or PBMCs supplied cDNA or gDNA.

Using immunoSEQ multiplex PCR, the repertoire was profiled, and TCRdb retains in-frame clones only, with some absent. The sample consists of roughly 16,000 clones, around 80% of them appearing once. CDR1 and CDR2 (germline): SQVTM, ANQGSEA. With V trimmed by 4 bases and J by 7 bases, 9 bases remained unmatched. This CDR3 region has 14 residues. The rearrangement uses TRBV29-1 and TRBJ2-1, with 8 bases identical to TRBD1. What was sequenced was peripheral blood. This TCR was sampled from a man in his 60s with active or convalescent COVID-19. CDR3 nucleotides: TGCAGCGTTGTCAGACAGGGGATTGAAAATGAGCAGTTCTTC. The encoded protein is CSVVRQGIENEQFF.